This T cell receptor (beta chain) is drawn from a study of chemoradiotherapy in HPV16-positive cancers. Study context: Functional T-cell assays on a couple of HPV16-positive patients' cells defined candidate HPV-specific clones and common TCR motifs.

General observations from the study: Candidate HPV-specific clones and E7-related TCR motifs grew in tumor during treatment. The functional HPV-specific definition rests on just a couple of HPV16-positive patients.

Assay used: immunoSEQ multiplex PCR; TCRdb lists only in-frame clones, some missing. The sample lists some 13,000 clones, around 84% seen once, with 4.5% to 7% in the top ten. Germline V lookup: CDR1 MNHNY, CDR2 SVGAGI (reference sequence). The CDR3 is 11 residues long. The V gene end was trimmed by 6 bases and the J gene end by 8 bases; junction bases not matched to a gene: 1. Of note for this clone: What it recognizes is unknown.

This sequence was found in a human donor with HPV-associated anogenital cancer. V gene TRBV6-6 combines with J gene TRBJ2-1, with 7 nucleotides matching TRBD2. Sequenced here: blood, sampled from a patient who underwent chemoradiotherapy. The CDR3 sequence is CASRGGDEQFF. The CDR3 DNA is TGTGCCAGCAGGGGGGGGGATGAGCAGTTCTTC.